The clone carrying this TCR beta chain turned up a few times. Its cognate antigen is unknown. Germline V gene data show CDR1 as MDHEN and CDR2 as SYDVKM. The CDR3 is 13 residues long. Trimming removed 5 bases from V and 7 bases from J, with 14 bases in between. This sample was included in a study of Graves' ophthalmopathy and Graves' hyperthyroidism. General study findings and limits: Most expanded thyroid clonotypes above 0.001 frequency also appeared in blood.

Only newly diagnosed hyperthyroidism patients aged 18 to 65, with under 2 months' duration, were enrolled. Thyroid ultrasound, orbital computed tomography, TRAb, serum thyroxine and clinical symptoms formed the basis of diagnosis. Transcripts of RNA were the source for amplifying TCR beta CDR3 regions. HTBI primers primed a first-round RT-PCR, and a second-round multiplex PCR followed. Using its own MiXCR run on the multiplex PCR reads, TCRdb lists one record per CDR3 protein. The data hold roughly 600,000 distinct CDR3 sequences, with about 40% observed a single time. The rearrangement joins TRBV28 to TRBJ1-1; D might be TRBD1 (5 bases). Material for sequencing was peripheral blood or thyroid tissue (not recorded which). The origin of this receptor is an adult man with Graves' hyperthyroidism. The CDR3 DNA is TGTGCCAGCAGTCTCCAGGGCCCATTTGAAGCTTTCTTT. This translates into CASSLQGPFEAFF.